A single sample is the source of the 11 T cell receptor beta chains below, sequenced in a study of blood T cell repertoires in COVID-19. The protocol was immunoSEQ multiplex PCR, while the TCRdb copy is restricted to in-frame clones and leaves out a portion. The sample gives over 110,000 clones, roughly 90% of which show up once; approximately 1.8% is in the top ten. The sample taken for sequencing was peripheral blood. Receptor source: a man in his 70s with acute or convalescent COVID-19.

This rearrangement joins TRBV3-1 (or the pseudogene TRBV3-2) to TRBJ2-5; tentative D call: TRBD1 (6 bases). The CDR3 consists of 17 residues. CDR1 and CDR2 (germline): LGHDT, YNNKEL (reference sequence). Trimming took off 1 base at V and 0 bases at J, with 15 bases between the two ends. The chain's CDR3 is CASSQGRGTGNQETQYF. The CDR3 bases are TGTGCCAGCAGCCAAGGAAGGGGGACGGGGAACCAAGAGACCCAGTACTTC.

The chain couples TRBV6-5 to TRBJ1-5; D is ambiguous. The CDR3 is 15 amino acids. The germline gives CDR1 MNHEY, CDR2 SVGAGI. The V end lost 0 bases, the J end lost 1 base, and 7 bases lay between the germline ends. The CDR3 is CASSYSQASNQPQHF. The CDR3 region has the DNA TGTGCCAGCAGTTACTCGCAGGCGAGCAATCAGCCCCAGCATTTT.

The rearrangement uses TRBV28 and TRBJ1-4; no reliable D call. The CDR3 has 15 residues. The germline V gene encodes CDR1 MDHEN and CDR2 SYDVKM. V lost 1 base to trimming and J lost 0 bases, with 6 bases between them. The CDR3 region is CASSLSGSTNEKLFF. In DNA form, the CDR3 reads TGTGCCAGCAGTTTATCGGGTTCAACTAATGAAAAACTGTTTTTT.

The chain links TRBV7-9 to TRBJ1-6, with TRBD1 identical over 9 bases. Germline loops: CDR1 SEHNR, CDR2 FQNEAQ (reference sequence). The CDR3 extends over 15 amino acids. Trimming removed 5 bases from V and 14 bases from J; junction bases left unmatched: 13. Here the CDR3 reads CASSEVYMTGGSLHF. The CDR3 nucleotides are TGTGCCAGCAGCGAGGTTTATATGACAGGGGGATCCCTCCACTTT.

The DNA of the CDR3 is TGTGCCAGCAGCTTCCGACAGGGGATCGGGGAGCTGTTTTTT. Amino acid sequence: CASSFRQGIGELFF. The genes are TRBV5-6 and TRBJ2-2; 8 nucleotides line up with TRBD1. The CDR3 extends over 14 amino acids. Germline V gene lookup returns CDR1 SGHDT and CDR2 YYEEEE. V dropped 2 bases and J dropped 7; count of bases not matched to a gene: 4. Together with reference TRBV5-6 and TRBJ2-2, the CDR3 gives the full variable domain: DAGVTQSPTHLIKTRGQQVTLRCSPKSGHDTVSWYQQALGQGPQFIFQYYEEEERQRGNFPDRFSGHQFPNYSSELNVNALLLGDSALYLCASSFRQGIGELFFGEGSRLTVL.

The gene calls are TRBV27 and TRBJ1-2; perhaps TRBD1 as D (6 bases). The V end lost 6 bases, the J end lost 7 bases, and 21 bases lay between the germline ends. The CDR3 length is 15 residues. Per germline, CDR1 MNHEY and CDR2 SMNVEV (reference sequence). CDR3 residues: CASSPRGGISRGYTF. CDR3 nucleotides: TGTGCCAGCAGCCCCAGAGGGGGAATTTCTCGTGGCTACACCTTC.

This clone appeared a few times. J is TRBJ1-4 and V is TRBV27, with D perhaps TRBD1 (5 bases). V was shortened by 6 bases and J by 1 base, with 15 bases between the two germline ends. The CDR3 is 16 residues long. Germline V lookup: CDR1 MNHEY, CDR2 SMNVEV (reference sequence). CDR3 coding DNA: TGTGCCAGCAGAAACAGCGCGGGGGTAACTAATGAAAAACTGTTTTTT. Amino acids: CASRNSAGVTNEKLFF. Full variable domain (outside the CDR3, taken from reference TRBV27 and TRBJ1-4): EAQVTQNPRYLITVTGKKLTVTCSQNMNHEYMSWYRQDPGLGLRQIYYSMNVEVTDKGDVPEGYKVSRKEKRNFPLILESPSPNQTSLYFCASRNSAGVTNEKLFFGSGTQLSVL.

V usage is TRBV5-1 and J usage is TRBJ2-3; D possibly corresponds to TRBD2 (6 bases). This CDR3 contains 16 residues. Germline lookup yields CDR1 SGHRS and CDR2 YFSETQ. V was shortened by 4 bases and J by 2 bases, with 17 bases between the two germline ends. As DNA, the CDR3 is TGCGCCAGCAGCCCGGAGCTTCGGGGGATCACAGATACGCAGTATTTT. Its protein is CASSPELRGITDTQYF.

The genes are TRBV25-1 and TRBJ1-3; no clear D gene. The ends were cut back, 7 bases at V and 0 bases at J, with 7 bases in the middle. This CDR3 spans 13 amino acids. Germline assignment: CDR1 MGHDK and CDR2 SYGVNS. The CDR3 bases are TGTGCCAGCATAGCGAGCTCTGGAAACACCATATATTTT. Translated: CASIASSGNTIYF.

J is TRBJ2-5 and V is TRBV7-2, with TRBD2 matching over 12 bases. There are 16 residues in the CDR3. Germline V gene data show CDR1 as SGHTA and CDR2 as FQGNSA. The J segment lost 5 bases and the V segment lost 0 bases, leaving 4 bases of the junction unmatched. CDR3 nucleotide sequence: TGTGCCAGCAGCTTAGCGACTAGCGGGAGATGGGAGACCCAGTACTTC. Residues: CASSLATSGRWETQYF. Supplemented by reference TRBV7-2 and TRBJ2-5, the full variable domain reads GAGVSQSPSNKVTEKGKDVELRCDPISGHTALYWYRQSLGQGLEFLIYFQGNSAPDKSGLPSDRFSAERTGGSVSTLTIQRTQQEDSAVYLCASSLATSGRWETQYFGPGTRLLVL.

This clone was found once. J is TRBJ2-1 and V is TRBV6-5; D is perhaps TRBD1 (7 bases). Trimming took off 4 bases at V and 7 bases at J, with 14 bases between the two ends. Germline lookup yields CDR1 MNHEY and CDR2 SVGAGI. CDR3 size: 14 residues. CDR3 nucleotides: TGTGCCAGCAGTTCAGGGGGAGGAATAAATGAGCAGTTCTTC. This sequence encodes CASSSGGGINEQFF.